Each of the 12 T cell receptor beta chains below was sequenced from the same sample in a study of molecular identifiers for immune sequencing clone quantification. TCRdb reprocessed the PCR reads via MiXCR and lists one record per CDR3 protein. Of hundreds of thousands of distinct CDR3 sequences in the sample, less than 30% were seen once. The material sequenced was naive CD8+ T cells from blood, with Jurkat cell RNA spiked in. The subset denotes: FACS-sorted CD8+CD4-CCR7+CD45RA+ naive T cells. Every receptor here comes from a human donor in good health. Some libraries in this study had Jurkat cell RNA spiked in.

As to this clonotype: Just one base apart from a much larger clone, this may be a read error. The V gene is TRBV5-6, the J gene TRBJ2-3, with 10 bases matching TRBD1. Germline V gives CDR1 SGHDT, CDR2 YYEEEE. The CDR3 spans 16 residues. DNA for the CDR3: TGTGCCTGCAGCTTGGTGACAGGGGGCCTCACAGATACGCAGTATTTT. Translation gives CACSLVTGGLTDTQYF.

The rearrangement uses TRBV21-1 and TRBJ2-3. TRBV21-1 is an annotated pseudogene. The CDR3 length is 16 residues. The CDR3 bases are TGTGCCAGCAGCAAAGCAGTAGGGTCAATCACAGATACGCAGTATTTT. Amino acids: CASSKAVGSITDTQYF.

This clonotype was recorded a few times. The chain recombines TRBV12-3 or TRBV12-4 with TRBJ1-5; 8 bases map to TRBD1. With V trimmed by 6 bases and J by 5 bases, 6 bases remained unmatched. This CDR3 is 14 amino acids long. Here the CDR3 DNA reads TGTGCCAGCAGCGGACAGGGTGGTGATCAGCCCCAGCATTTT. It is translated as CASSGQGGDQPQHF.

The table lists this clonotype with a few counts. The chain carries TRBV11-2 and TRBJ1-1; D ambiguous. Looked up from germline, CDR1 is SGHAT and CDR2 is FQNNGV. V was shortened by 1 base and J by 3 bases, with 12 bases between the two germline ends. The CDR3 runs to 15 residues. CDR3 DNA: TGTGCCAGCAGCTTAGCTTTTGGTCCTTACACTGAAGCTTTCTTT. Residues: CASSLAFGPYTEAFF.

This clonotype was seen a handful of times. This chain's CDR3 is CASSRTVEGYEQYF. The CDR3 coding sequence is TGTGCCAGTAGCAGGACCGTCGAAGGGTACGAGCAGTACTTC. The rearrangement joins TRBV19 to TRBJ2-7, with unresolved D. There are 14 residues in the CDR3. V shed 6 bases and J shed 4 bases, with 16 bases lying between them. CDR1 is LNHDA, CDR2 SQIVND, per germline (reference sequence).

The chain employs TRBV13 and TRBJ2-3; 8 positions agree with TRBD2. Trimming took 2 bases from V and 3 from J; bases not matched to a gene: 13. The CDR3 has 18 amino acids. Germline V gene lookup returns CDR1 PRHDT and CDR2 FYEKMQ (reference sequence). The CDR3 protein is CASSLILPGGPGTDTQYF. In nucleotides, the CDR3 is TGTGCCAGCAGCTTAATTTTACCGGGAGGGCCAGGAACAGATACGCAGTATTTT.

This clonotype was counted a few times. The chain joins TRBV19 to TRBJ1-3, with D possibly being TRBD1 (5 bases). V was shortened by 6 bases and J by 4 bases, with 25 bases between the two germline ends. Germline V gives CDR1 LNHDA, CDR2 SQIVND (reference sequence). The CDR3 loop spans 18 amino acids. CDR3 DNA sequence: TGTGCCAGTAGCTTCCGGGGGGGACCCTCCTCGCGCGGAAACACCATATATTTT. Amino acids: CASSFRGGPSSRGNTIYF. The variable domain in full, completed from reference TRBV19 and TRBJ1-3, reads DGGITQSPKYLFRKEGQNVTLSCEQNLNHDAMYWYRQDPGQGLRLIYYSQIVNDFQKGDIAEGYSVSREKKESFPLTVTSAQKNPTAFYLCASSFRGGPSSRGNTIYFGEGSWLTVV.

The chain has TRBV7-9 and TRBJ2-5, with D perhaps TRBD2 (6 bases). V was cut by 2 bases and J by 5 bases, with 18 bases left in between. This CDR3 region has 16 residues. From germline, CDR1 is SEHNR and CDR2 FQNEAQ (reference sequence). The CDR3 loop is CASSLSGPRSGETQYF. The CDR3 DNA is TGTGCCAGCAGCTTATCAGGACCGAGAAGCGGGGAGACCCAGTACTTC.

The chain employs TRBV19 and TRBJ1-3; tentatively, D is TRBD1 (5 bases). The V end lost 5 bases, the J end lost 1 base, and 15 bases lay between the germline ends. The CDR3 is 16 residues long. Germline V lookup: CDR1 LNHDA, CDR2 SQIVND (reference sequence). CDR3 in amino acids: CASSEAGPWSGNTIYF. The CDR3 DNA reads TGTGCCAGTAGTGAGGCGGGACCCTGGTCTGGAAACACCATATATTTT. The full variable domain, in which reference TRBV19 and TRBJ1-3 provide the parts outside the CDR3, is DGGITQSPKYLFRKEGQNVTLSCEQNLNHDAMYWYRQDPGQGLRLIYYSQIVNDFQKGDIAEGYSVSREKKESFPLTVTSAQKNPTAFYLCASSEAGPWSGNTIYFGEGSWLTVV.

This clonotype came up many times. The chain recombines TRBV29-1 with TRBJ1-2; D gene unclear. V dropped 1 base and J dropped 4 bases, with 19 bases sitting between them. CDR1 and CDR2 (germline): SQVTM, ANQGSEA. The CDR3 spans 16 residues. CDR3 nucleotide sequence: TGCAGCGTTGAAGTTAGCATCGGTTCCTATCCCTATGGCTACACCTTC. Protein sequence: CSVEVSIGSYPYGYTF.

This clonotype was found a few times. This chain joins TRBV6-6 and TRBJ1-5; the match to TRBD1 covers 7 bases. Germline V gene lookup returns CDR1 MNHNY and CDR2 SVGAGI (reference sequence). V was clipped by 8 bases and J by 3 bases; unmatched bases: 10. CDR3 length equals 15 residues. The CDR3 sequence: CASEVQGFANQPQHF. DNA for the CDR3: TGTGCCAGCGAAGTACAGGGGTTTGCCAATCAGCCCCAGCATTTT.

This clonotype was counted many times. The chain links TRBV7-9 to TRBJ2-3; 12 bases line up with TRBD1. The germline V gene has CDR1 SEHNR and CDR2 FQNEAQ (reference sequence). CDR3 length: 18 residues. Losses at the gene ends were 3 bases for V and 2 bases for J; bases not matched to a gene: 9. The CDR3 here is CASSFWGQGATPTDTQYF. CDR3 DNA sequence: TGTGCCAGCAGCTTCTGGGGACAGGGGGCGACCCCCACAGATACGCAGTATTTT.